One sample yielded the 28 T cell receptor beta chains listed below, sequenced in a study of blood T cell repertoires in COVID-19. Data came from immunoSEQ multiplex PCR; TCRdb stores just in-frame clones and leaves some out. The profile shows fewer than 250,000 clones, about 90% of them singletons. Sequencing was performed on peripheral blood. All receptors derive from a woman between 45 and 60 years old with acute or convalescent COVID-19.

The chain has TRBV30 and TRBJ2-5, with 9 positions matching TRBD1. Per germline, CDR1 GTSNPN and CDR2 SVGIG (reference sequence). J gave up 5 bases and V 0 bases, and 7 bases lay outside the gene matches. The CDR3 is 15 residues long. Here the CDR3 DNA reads TGTGCCTGGAGTGTATCACAGGGGGCGGCGGAGACCCAGTACTTC. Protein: CAWSVSQGAAETQYF.

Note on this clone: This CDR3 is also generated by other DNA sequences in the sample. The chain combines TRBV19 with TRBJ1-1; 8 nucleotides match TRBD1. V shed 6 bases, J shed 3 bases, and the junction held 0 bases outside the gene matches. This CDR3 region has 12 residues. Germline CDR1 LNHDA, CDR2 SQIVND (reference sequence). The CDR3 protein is CASRDRDTEAFF. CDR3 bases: TGTGCCAGTAGGGACAGGGACACTGAAGCTTTCTTT.

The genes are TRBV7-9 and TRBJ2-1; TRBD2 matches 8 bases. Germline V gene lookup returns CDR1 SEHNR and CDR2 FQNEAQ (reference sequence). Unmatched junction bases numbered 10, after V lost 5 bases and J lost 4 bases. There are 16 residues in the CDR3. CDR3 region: CASSNLAGLSYNEQFF. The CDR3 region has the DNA TGTGCCAGCAGCAACTTAGCGGGACTATCATACAATGAGCAGTTCTTC.

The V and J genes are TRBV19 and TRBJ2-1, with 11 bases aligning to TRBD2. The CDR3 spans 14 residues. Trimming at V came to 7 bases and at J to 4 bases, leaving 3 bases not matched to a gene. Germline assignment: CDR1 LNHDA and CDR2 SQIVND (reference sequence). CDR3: CASIRTSGYNEQFF. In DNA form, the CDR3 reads TGTGCCAGTATAAGGACTAGCGGGTACAATGAGCAGTTCTTC. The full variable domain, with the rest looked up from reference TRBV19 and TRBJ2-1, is DGGITQSPKYLFRKEGQNVTLSCEQNLNHDAMYWYRQDPGQGLRLIYYSQIVNDFQKGDIAEGYSVSREKKESFPLTVTSAQKNPTAFYLCASIRTSGYNEQFFGPGTRLTVL.

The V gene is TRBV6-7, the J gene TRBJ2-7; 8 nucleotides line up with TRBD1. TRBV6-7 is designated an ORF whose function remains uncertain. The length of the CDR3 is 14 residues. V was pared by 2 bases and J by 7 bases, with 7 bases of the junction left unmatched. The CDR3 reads CASSYAQGAGEQYF. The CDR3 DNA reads TGTGCCAGCAGTTACGCGCAGGGGGCTGGGGAGCAGTACTTC.

The CDR3 region has the DNA TGTGCCTGGAACAGGCAGTTTGAATGGGACGAGCAGTACTTC. As protein: CAWNRQFEWDEQYF. This chain uses TRBV30 with TRBJ2-7, with D possibly matching TRBD1 (5 bases). The ends were cut back, 4 bases at V and 5 bases at J, with 18 bases in the middle. The CDR3 is 14 residues long. Germline CDR1 and CDR2: GTSNPN and SVGIG (reference sequence). The full variable domain, rest sourced from reference TRBV30 and TRBJ2-7, is SQTIHQWPATLVQPVGSPLSLECTVEGTSNPNLYWYRQAAGRGLQLLFYSVGIGQISSEVPQNLSASRPQDRQFILSSKKLLLSDSGFYLCAWNRQFEWDEQYFGPGTRLTVT.

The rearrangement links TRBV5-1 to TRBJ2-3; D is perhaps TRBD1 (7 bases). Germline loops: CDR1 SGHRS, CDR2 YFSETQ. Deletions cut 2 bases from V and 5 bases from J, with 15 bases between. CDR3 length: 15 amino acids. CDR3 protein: CASSLLGQEGDTQYF. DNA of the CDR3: TGCGCCAGCAGCTTACTTGGACAGGAGGGAGATACGCAGTATTTT.

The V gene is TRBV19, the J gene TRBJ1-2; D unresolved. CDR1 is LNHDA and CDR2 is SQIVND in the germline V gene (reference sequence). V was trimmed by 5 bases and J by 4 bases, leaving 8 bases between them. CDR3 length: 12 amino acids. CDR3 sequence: CASSQQLYGYTF. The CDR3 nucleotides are TGTGCCAGTAGTCAACAGCTCTATGGCTACACCTTC.

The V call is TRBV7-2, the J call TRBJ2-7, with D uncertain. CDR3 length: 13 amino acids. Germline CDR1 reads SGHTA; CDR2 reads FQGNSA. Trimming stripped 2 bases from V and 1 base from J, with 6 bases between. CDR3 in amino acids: CASSLWPSYEQYF. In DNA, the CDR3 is TGTGCCAGCAGCTTATGGCCGTCCTACGAGCAGTACTTC.

For the CDR3, the DNA is TGTGCCAGCAGTTACCCCTCCGGGACAGGGCTGGAAAAACTGTTTTTT. Its translation: CASSYPSGTGLEKLFF. This rearrangement joins TRBV6-5 to TRBJ1-4, with TRBD1 identical over 9 bases. CDR3 size: 16 residues. With 2 bases clipped from V and 8 bases from J, the junction kept 9 bases outside the gene matches. Germline lookup yields CDR1 MNHEY and CDR2 SVGAGI.

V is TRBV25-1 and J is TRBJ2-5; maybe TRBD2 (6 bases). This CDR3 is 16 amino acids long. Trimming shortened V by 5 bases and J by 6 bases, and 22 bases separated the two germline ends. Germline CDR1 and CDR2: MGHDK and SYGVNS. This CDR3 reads CASSSKMGLTLKTQYF. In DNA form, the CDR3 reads TGTGCCAGCAGTTCCAAAATGGGACTGACCCTCAAGACCCAGTACTTC.

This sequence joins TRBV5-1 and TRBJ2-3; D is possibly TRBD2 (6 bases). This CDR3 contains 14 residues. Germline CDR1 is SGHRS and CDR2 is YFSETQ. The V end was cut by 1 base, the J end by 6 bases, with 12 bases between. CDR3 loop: CASSLLGRGDTQYF. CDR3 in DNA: TGCGCCAGCAGCTTGCTCGGGCGGGGTGATACGCAGTATTTT. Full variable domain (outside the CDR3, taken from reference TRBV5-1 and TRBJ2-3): KAGVTQTPRYLIKTRGQQVTLSCSPISGHRSVSWYQQTPGQGLQFLFEYFSETQRNKGNFPGRFSGRQFSNSRSEMNVSTLELGDSALYLCASSLLGRGDTQYFGPGTRLTVL.

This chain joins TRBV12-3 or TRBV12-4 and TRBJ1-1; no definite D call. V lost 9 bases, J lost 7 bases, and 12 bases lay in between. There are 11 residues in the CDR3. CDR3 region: CASRRENEAFF. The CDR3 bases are TGTGCCAGTAGGAGGGAGAATGAAGCTTTCTTT.

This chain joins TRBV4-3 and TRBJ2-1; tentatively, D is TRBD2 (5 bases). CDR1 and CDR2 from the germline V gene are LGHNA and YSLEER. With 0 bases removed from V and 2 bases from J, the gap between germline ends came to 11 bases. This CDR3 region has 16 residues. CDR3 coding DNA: TGCGCCAGCAGCCAAGACCCCGCGGGTGCCTACAATGAGCAGTTCTTC. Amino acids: CASSQDPAGAYNEQFF.

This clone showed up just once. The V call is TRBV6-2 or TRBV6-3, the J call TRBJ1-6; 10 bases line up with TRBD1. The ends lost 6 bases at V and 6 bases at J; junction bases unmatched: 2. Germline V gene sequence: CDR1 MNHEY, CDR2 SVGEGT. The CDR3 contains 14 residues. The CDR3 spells CASSRTGGNSPLHF. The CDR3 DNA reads TGTGCCAGCAGCCGGACAGGGGGTAATTCACCCCTCCACTTT.

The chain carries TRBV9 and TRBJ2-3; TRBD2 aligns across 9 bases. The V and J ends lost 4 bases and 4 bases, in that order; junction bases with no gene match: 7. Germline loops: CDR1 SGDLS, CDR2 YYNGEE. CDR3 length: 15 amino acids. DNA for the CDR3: TGTGCCAGCAGCAAGAGCGGGGGGTTCGCAGATACGCAGTATTTT. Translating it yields CASSKSGGFADTQYF.

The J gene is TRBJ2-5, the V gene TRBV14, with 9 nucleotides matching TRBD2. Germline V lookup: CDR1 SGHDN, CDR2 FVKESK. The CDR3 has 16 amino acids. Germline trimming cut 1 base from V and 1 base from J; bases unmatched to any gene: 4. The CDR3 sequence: CASSQGTSAFQETQYF. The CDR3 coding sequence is TGTGCCAGCAGCCAAGGGACTAGCGCCTTCCAAGAGACCCAGTACTTC.

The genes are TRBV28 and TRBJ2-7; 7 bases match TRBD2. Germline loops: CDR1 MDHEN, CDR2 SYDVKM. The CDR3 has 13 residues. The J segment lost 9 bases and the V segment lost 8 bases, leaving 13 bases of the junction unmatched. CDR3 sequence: CASWMGGSTGQYF. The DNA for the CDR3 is TGTGCCAGCTGGATGGGAGGGTCTACTGGGCAGTACTTC.

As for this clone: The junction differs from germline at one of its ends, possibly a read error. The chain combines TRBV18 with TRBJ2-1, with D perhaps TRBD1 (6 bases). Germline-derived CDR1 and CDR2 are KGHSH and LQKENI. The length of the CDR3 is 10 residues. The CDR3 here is CARGANEQFF. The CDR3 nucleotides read TGTGCCAGGGGGGCCAATGAACAGTTCTTC.

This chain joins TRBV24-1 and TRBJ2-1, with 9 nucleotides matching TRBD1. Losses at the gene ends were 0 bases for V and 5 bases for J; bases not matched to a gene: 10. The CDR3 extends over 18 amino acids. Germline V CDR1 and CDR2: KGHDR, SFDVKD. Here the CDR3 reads CATSDLGGQGYSDNEQFF. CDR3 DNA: TGTGCCACCAGTGATTTGGGGGGACAGGGCTATTCAGACAATGAGCAGTTCTTC.

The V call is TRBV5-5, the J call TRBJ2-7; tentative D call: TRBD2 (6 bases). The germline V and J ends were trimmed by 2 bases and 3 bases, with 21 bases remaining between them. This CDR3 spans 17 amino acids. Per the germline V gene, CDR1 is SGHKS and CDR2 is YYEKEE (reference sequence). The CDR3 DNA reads TGTGCCAGCAGCTTAATCCCCGGGGCGGAGGGTTACTACGAGCAGTACTTC. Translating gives CASSLIPGAEGYYEQYF.

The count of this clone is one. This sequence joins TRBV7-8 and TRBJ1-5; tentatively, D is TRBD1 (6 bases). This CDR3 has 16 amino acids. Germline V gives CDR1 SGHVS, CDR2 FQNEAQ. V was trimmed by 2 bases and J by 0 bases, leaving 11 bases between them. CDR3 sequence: CASSLPKGGSNQPQHF. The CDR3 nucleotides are TGTGCCAGCAGCTTACCAAAAGGGGGTAGCAATCAGCCCCAGCATTTT.

CDR3 loop: CATSREPGQNVRNTIYF. The DNA of the CDR3 is TGTGCCACCAGCAGGGAACCTGGACAAAACGTGAGGAACACCATATATTTT. The rearrangement uses TRBV15 and TRBJ1-3, with D possibly TRBD1 on 5 matching bases. CDR3 length: 17 residues. Trimming stripped 3 bases from V and 7 bases from J, with 22 bases between. CDR1 is LNHNV, CDR2 YYDKDF, per germline (reference sequence).

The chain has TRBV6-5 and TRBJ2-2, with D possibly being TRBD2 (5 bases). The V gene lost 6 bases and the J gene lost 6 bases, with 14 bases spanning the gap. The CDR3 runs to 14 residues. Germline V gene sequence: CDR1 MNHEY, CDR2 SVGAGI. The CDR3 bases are TGTGCCAGCAGGAGGGATATCTGGGCCGGGGAGCTGTTTTTT. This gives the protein CASRRDIWAGELFF.

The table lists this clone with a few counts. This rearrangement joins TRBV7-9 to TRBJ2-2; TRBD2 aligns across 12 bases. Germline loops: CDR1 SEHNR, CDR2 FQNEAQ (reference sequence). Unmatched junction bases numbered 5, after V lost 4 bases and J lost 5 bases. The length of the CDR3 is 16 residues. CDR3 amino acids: CASSSSGRAWTGELFF. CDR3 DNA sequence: TGTGCCAGCAGCTCTAGCGGGAGGGCCTGGACCGGGGAGCTGTTTTTT.

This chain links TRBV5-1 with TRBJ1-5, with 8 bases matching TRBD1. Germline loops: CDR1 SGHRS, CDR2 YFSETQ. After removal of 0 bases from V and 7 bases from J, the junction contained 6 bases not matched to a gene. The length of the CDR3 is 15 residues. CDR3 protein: CASSLEDRETQPQHF. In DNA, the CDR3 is TGCGCCAGCAGCTTGGAGGACAGGGAGACGCAGCCCCAGCATTTT.

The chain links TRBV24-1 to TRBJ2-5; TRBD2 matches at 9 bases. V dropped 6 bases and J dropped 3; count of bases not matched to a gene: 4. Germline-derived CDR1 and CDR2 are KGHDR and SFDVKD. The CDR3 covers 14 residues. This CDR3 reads CATSPRGREETQYF. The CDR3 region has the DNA TGTGCCACCAGTCCTCGCGGGAGGGAAGAGACCCAGTACTTC.

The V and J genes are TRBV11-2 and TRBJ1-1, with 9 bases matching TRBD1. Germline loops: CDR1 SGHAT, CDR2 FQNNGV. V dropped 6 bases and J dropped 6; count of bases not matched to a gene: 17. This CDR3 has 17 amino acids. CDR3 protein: CASRTTPGQGQLAEAFF. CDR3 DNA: TGTGCCAGCAGAACTACCCCGGGACAGGGACAACTCGCTGAAGCTTTCTTT.